This TCR beta chain was retrieved from a study of beta chain features in type 1 diabetes. This clone was observed a few times. V was pared by 3 bases and J by 3 bases, with 1 base of the junction left unmatched. Germline CDR1 reads GTSNPN; CDR2 reads SVGIG (reference sequence). CDR3 size: 13 residues. Since all of the isolated RNA was reverse transcribed, expressed TCRB transcripts were what got sequenced. Method: immunoSEQ multiplex PCR; TCRdb's copy keeps in-frame clones and lacks some. The repertoire holds about 38,000 clones, with 50% to 75% as singletons. The source material was Tregs from blood. The clonotype was recovered from a woman aged 30 to 39 in good health. The rearrangement joins TRBV30 to TRBJ2-7, with 11 bases fitting TRBD2. The CDR3 region has the DNA TGTGCCTGGAGGGGACTAGCGGTCTACGAGCAGTACTTC. It specifies CAWRGLAVYEQYF.